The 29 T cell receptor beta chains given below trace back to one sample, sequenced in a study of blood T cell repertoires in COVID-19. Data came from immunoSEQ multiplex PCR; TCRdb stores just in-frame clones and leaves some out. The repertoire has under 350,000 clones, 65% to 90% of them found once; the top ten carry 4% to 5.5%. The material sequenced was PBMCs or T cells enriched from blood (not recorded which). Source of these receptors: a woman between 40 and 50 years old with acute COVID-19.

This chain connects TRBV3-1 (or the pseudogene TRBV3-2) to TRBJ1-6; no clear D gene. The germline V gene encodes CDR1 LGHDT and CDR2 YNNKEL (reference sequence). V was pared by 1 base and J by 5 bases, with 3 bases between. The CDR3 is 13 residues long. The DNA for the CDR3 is TGTGCCAGCAGCCAAGGCGATAATTCACCCCTCCACTTT. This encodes CASSQGDNSPLHF.

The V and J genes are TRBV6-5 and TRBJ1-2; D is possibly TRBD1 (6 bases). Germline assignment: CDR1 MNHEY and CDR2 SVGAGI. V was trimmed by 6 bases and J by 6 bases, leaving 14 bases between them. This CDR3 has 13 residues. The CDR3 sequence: CASRQRGGDGYTF. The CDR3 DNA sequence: TGTGCCAGCAGACAACGAGGGGGGGATGGCTACACCTTC.

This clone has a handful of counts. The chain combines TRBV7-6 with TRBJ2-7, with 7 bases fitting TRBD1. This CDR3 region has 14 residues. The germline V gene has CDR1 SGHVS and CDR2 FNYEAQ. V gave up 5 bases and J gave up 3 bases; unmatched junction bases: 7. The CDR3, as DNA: TGTGCCAGCAGCCCCTCGACAGGGAGCTACGAGCAGTACTTC. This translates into CASSPSTGSYEQYF.

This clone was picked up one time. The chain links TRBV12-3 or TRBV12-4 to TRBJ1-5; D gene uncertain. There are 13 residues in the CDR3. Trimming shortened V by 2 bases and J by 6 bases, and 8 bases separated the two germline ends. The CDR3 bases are TGTGCCAGCAGTTTATCGACGGGTCAGCCCCAGCATTTT. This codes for CASSLSTGQPQHF.

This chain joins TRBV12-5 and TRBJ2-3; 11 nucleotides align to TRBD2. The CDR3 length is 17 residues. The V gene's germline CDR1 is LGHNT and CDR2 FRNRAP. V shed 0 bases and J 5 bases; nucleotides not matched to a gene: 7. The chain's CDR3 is CASGLVRTSGLLDTQYF. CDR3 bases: TGTGCTAGTGGTTTGGTACGGACTAGCGGGCTTCTAGATACGCAGTATTTT.

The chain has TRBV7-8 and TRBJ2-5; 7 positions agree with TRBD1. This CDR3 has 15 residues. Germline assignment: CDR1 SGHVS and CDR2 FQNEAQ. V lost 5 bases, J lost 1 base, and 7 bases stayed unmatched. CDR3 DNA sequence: TGTGCCAGCAGCCAGGGGGTGGGGGTCCAAGAGACCCAGTACTTC. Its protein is CASSQGVGVQETQYF. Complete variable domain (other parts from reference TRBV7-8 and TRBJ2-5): GAGVSQSPRYKVAKRGQDVALRCDPISGHVSLFWYQQALGQGPEFLTYFQNEAQLDKSGLPSDRFFAERPEGSVSTLKIQRTQQEDSAVYLCASSQGVGVQETQYFGPGTRLLVL.

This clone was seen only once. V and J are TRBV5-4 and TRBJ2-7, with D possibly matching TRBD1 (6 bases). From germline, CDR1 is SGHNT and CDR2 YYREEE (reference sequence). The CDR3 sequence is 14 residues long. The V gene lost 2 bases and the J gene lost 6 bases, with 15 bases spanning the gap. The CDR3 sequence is CASSFVQGNGEQYF. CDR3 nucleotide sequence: TGTGCCAGCAGCTTTGTACAGGGTAACGGCGAGCAGTACTTC.

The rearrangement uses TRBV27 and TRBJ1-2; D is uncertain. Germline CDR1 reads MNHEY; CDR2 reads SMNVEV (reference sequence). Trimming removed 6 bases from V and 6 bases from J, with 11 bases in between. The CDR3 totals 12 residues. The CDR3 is CASRNIVNGYTF. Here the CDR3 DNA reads TGTGCCAGCAGAAACATCGTAAATGGCTACACCTTC.

The CDR3 is CASSLGQNNYGYTF. CDR3 nucleotide sequence: TGTGCCAGCAGCCTCGGACAGAACAACTATGGCTACACCTTC. V gene TRBV16 combines with J gene TRBJ1-2; a weak D match, TRBD1 (6 bases). CDR1 and CDR2 (germline): KGHSY, FQNENV. The CDR3 spans 14 residues. V lost 4 bases, J lost 2 bases, and 11 bases lay in between.

The DNA of the CDR3 is TGTGCCAGCAGCCAAGATGGGCTAGCTGTAGGGGGAGAGACCCAGTACTTC. This translates into CASSQDGLAVGGETQYF. The chain recombines TRBV3-1 (or the pseudogene TRBV3-2) with TRBJ2-5, with D maybe TRBD1 (6 bases). The CDR3 has 17 amino acids. Trimming shortened V by 0 bases and J by 4 bases, and 18 bases separated the two germline ends. The germline CDR1 and CDR2 sequences are LGHDT and YNNKEL (reference sequence).

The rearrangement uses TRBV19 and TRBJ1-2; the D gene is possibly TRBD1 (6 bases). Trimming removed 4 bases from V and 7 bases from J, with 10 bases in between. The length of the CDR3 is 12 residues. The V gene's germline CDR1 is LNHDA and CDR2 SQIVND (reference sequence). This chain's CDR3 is CASSSQGSGYTF. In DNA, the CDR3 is TGTGCCAGTAGTAGTCAGGGGTCTGGCTACACCTTC.

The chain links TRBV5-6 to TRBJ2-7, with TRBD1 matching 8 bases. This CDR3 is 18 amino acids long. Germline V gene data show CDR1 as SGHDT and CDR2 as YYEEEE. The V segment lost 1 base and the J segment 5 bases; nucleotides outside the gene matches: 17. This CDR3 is CASSLIRGPGHGIHEQYF. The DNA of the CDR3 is TGTGCCAGCAGCTTGATCAGGGGGCCGGGGCATGGAATACACGAGCAGTACTTC. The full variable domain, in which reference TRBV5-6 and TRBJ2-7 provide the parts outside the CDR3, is DAGVTQSPTHLIKTRGQQVTLRCSPKSGHDTVSWYQQALGQGPQFIFQYYEEEERQRGNFPDRFSGHQFPNYSSELNVNALLLGDSALYLCASSLIRGPGHGIHEQYFGPGTRLTVT.

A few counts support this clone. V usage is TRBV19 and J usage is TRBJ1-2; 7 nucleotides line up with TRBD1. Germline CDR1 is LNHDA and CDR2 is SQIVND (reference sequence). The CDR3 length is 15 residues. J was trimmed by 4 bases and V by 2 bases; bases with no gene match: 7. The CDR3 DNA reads TGTGCCAGTAGTATAAGAGGTGACAGGGCCTATGGCTACACCTTC. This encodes CASSIRGDRAYGYTF.

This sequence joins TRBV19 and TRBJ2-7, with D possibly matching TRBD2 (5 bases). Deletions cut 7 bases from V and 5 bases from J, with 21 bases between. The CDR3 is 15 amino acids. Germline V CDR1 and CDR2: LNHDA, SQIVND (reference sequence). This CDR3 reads CASTPDGQNSDEQYF. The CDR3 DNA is TGTGCCAGTACCCCCGATGGGCAGAATAGCGACGAGCAGTACTTC.

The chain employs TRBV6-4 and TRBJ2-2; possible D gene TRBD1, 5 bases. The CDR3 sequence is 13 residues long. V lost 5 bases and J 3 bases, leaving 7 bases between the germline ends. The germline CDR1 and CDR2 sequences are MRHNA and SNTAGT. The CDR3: CASSQQDTGELFF. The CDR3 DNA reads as TGTGCCAGCAGTCAACAGGACACCGGGGAGCTGTTTTTT.

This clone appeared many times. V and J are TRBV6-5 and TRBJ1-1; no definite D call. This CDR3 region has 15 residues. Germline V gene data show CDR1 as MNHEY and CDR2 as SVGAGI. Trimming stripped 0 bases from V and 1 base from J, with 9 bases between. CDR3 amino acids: CASSYSNTGNTEAFF. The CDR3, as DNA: TGTGCCAGCAGTTACTCGAACACGGGGAACACTGAAGCTTTCTTT.

CDR3 nucleotides: TGTGCCAGCCGAAGACAGGAGGGACTAGCGGCGACCCTTGTAGATACGCAGTATTTT. As protein: CASRRQEGLAATLVDTQYF. The rearrangement uses TRBV2 and TRBJ2-3; 11 bases align to TRBD2. This CDR3 is 19 amino acids long. J was trimmed by 5 bases and V by 8 bases; bases with no gene match: 21. Germline V CDR1 and CDR2: SNHLY, FYNNEI.

CDR3 residues: CASSPGTARNTQYF. The CDR3 DNA follows: TGTGCCAGCAGCCCTGGGACAGCGAGGAATACGCAGTATTTT. V and J are TRBV7-2 and TRBJ2-3; 7 nucleotides align to TRBD1. Trimming removed 5 bases from V and 7 bases from J; junction bases left unmatched: 9. The CDR3 has 14 amino acids. Germline V lookup: CDR1 SGHTA, CDR2 FQGNSA.

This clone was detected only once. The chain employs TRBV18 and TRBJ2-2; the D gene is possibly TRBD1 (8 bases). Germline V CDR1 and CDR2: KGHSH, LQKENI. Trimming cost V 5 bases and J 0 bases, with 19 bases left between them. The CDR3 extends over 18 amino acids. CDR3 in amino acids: CASSTSLQGGPNTGELFF. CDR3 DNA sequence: TGTGCCAGCTCAACCAGCCTACAGGGGGGGCCGAACACCGGGGAGCTGTTTTTT.

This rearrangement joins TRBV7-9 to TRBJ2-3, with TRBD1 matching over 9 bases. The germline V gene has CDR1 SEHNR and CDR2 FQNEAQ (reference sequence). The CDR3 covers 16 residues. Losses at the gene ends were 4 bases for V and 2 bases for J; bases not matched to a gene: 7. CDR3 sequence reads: CASSSIWDRVTDTQYF. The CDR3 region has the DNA TGTGCCAGCAGCTCAATCTGGGACAGGGTCACAGATACGCAGTATTTT.

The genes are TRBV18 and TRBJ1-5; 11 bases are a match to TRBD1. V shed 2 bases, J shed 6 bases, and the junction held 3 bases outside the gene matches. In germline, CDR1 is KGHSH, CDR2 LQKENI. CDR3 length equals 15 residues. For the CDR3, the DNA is TGTGCCAGCTCACCAGGGACAGGGGGATCTCAGCCCCAGCATTTT. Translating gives CASSPGTGGSQPQHF.

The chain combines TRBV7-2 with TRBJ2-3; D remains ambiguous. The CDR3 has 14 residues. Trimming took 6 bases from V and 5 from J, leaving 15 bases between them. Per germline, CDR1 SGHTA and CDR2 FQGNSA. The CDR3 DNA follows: TGTGCCAGCAGACCCTTACTATCGGGAGATACGCAGTATTTT. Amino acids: CASRPLLSGDTQYF.

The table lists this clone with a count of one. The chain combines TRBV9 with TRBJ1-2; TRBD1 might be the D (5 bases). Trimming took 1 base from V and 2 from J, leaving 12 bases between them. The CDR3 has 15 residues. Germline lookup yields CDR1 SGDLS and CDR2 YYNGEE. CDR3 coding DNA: TGTGCCAGCAGCGTAACCTCGACAGTCAACTATGGCTACACCTTC. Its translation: CASSVTSTVNYGYTF.

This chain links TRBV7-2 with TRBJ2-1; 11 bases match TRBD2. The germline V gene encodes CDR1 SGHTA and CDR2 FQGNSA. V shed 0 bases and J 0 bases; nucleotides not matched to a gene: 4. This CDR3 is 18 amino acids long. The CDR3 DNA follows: TGTGCCAGCAGCTTAGCGGCTAGCGGGGGGTTCTCCTACAATGAGCAGTTCTTC. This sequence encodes CASSLAASGGFSYNEQFF.

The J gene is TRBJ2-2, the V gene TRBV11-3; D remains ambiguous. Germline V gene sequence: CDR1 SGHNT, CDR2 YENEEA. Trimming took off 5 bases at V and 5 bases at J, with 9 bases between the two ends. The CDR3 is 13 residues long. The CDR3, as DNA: TGTGCCAGCAGCCCCAGAATAACCGGGGAGCTGTTTTTT. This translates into CASSPRITGELFF.

CDR3 sequence: CASSEEGSLSWGYTF. In nucleotides, the CDR3 is TGTGCCAGCAGTGAAGAGGGGTCCCTCAGTTGGGGCTACACCTTC. This chain joins TRBV2 and TRBJ1-2; weak D call: TRBD1 (5 bases). This CDR3 comprises 15 residues. The germline V gene has CDR1 SNHLY and CDR2 FYNNEI. V lost 1 base, J lost 8 bases, and 17 bases lay in between.

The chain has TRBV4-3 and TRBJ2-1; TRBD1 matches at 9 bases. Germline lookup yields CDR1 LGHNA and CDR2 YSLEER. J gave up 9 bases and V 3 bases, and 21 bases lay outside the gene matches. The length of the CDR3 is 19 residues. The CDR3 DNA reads TGCGCCAGCAGCCATAGTCCGTGCAGGGACAGGGCGCGTAGCTGTGAGCAGTTCTTC. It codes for CASSHSPCRDRARSCEQFF.

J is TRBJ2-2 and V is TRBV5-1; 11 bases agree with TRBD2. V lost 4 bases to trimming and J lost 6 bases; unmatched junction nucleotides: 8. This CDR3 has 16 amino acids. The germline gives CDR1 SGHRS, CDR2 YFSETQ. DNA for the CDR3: TGCGCCAGCAGCATATCTAGCGGGAGGAGGTCCGGGGAGCTGTTTTTT. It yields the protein CASSISSGRRSGELFF.

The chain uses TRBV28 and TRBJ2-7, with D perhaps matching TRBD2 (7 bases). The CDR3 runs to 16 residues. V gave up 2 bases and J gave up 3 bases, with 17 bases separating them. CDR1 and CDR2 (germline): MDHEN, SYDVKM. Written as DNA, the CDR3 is TGTGCCAGCAGTTTAAAGTACGCGGGGGCAGGCTACGAGCAGTACTTC. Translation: CASSLKYAGAGYEQYF.